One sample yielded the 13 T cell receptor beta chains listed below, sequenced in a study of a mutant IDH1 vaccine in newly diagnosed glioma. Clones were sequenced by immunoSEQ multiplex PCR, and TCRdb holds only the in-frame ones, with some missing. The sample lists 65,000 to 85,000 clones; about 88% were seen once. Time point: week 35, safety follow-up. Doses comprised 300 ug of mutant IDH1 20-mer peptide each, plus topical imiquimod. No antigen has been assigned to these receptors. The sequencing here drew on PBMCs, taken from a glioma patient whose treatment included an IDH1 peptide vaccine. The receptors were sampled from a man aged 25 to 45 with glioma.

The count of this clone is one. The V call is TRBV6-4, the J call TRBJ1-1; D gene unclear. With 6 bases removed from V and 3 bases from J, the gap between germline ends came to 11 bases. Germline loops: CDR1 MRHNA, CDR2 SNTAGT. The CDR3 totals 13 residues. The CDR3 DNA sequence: TGTGCCAGCAGCCTAGACGGGGACACTGAAGCTTTCTTT. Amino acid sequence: CASSLDGDTEAFF.

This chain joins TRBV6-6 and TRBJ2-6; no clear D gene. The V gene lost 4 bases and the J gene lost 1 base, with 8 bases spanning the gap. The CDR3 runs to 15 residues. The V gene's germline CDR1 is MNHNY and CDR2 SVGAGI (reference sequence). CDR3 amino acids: CASSSQTSGANVLTF. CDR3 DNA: TGTGCCAGCAGTTCCCAGACGTCTGGGGCCAACGTCCTGACTTTC.

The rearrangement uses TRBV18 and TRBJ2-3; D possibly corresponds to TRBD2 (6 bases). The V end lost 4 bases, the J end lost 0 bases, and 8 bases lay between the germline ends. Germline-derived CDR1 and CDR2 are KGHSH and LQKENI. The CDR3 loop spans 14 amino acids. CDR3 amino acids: CASSLRGSTDTQYF. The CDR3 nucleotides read TGTGCCAGCTCACTACGGGGGAGCACAGATACGCAGTATTTT.

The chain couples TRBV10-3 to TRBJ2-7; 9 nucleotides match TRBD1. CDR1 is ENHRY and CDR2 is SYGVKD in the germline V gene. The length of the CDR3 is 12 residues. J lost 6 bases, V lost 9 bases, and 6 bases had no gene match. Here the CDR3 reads CAIRTGVSEQYF. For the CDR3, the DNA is TGTGCCATACGGACAGGGGTGAGCGAGCAGTACTTC.

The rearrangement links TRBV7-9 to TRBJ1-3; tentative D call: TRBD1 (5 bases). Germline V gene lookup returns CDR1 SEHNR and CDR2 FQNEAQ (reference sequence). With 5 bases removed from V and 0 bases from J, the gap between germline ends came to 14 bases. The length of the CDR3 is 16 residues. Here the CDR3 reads CASSRTGDYSGNTIYF. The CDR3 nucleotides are TGTGCCAGCAGCCGTACAGGTGACTACTCTGGAAACACCATATATTTT.

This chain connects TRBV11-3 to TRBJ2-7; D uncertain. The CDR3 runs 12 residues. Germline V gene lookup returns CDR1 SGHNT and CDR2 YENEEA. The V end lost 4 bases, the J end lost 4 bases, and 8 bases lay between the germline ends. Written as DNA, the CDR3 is TGTGCCAGCAGCTCGGACCGGTACGAGCAGTACTTC. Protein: CASSSDRYEQYF.

CDR3: CAWSPVRYGPNYEQYF. The CDR3 coding sequence is TGTGCCTGGAGTCCCGTCAGGTACGGCCCCAACTACGAGCAGTACTTC. J is TRBJ2-7 and V is TRBV30, with D hard to call. V lost 2 bases and J lost 3, with 20 bases in between. The germline V gene encodes CDR1 GTSNPN and CDR2 SVGIG (reference sequence). There are 16 residues in the CDR3.

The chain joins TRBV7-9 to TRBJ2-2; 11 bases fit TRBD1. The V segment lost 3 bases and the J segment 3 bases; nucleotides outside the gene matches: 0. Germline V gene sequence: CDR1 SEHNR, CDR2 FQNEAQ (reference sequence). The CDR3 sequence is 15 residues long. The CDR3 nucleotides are TGTGCCAGCAGCTTGGACAGGGGGCACACCGGGGAGCTGTTTTTT. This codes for CASSLDRGHTGELFF.

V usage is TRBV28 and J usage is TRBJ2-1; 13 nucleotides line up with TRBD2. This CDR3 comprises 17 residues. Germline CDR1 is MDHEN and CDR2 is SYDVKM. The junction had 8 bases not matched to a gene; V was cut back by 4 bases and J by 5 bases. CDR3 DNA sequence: TGTGCCAGCAGTTCACCGGGACTAGCGGGACCCCACAATGAGCAGTTCTTC. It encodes CASSSPGLAGPHNEQFF. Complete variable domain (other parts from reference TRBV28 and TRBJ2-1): DVKVTQSSRYLVKRTGEKVFLECVQDMDHENMFWYRQDPGLGLRLIYFSYDVKMKEKGDIPEGYSVSREKKERFSLILESASTNQTSMYLCASSSPGLAGPHNEQFFGPGTRLTVL.

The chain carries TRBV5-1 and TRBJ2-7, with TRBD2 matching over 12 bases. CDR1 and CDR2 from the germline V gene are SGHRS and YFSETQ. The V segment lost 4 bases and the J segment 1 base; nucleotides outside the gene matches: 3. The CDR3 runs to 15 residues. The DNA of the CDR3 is TGCGCCAGCAGCGCAACTAGCGGGAGGTCCTACGAGCAGTACTTC. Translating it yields CASSATSGRSYEQYF.

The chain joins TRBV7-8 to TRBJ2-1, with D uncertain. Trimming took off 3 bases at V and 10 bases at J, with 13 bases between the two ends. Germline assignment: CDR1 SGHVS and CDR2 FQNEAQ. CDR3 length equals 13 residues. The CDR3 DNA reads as TGTGCCAGCAGCTTTTCCGGAATTCACGAGCAGTTCTTC. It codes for CASSFSGIHEQFF.

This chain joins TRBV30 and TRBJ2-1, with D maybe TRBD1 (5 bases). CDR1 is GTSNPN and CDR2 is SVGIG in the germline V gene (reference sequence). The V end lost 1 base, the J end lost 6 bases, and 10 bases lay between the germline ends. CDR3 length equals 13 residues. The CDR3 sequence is CAWSAQVANEQFF. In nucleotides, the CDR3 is TGTGCCTGGAGTGCACAGGTGGCCAATGAGCAGTTCTTC.

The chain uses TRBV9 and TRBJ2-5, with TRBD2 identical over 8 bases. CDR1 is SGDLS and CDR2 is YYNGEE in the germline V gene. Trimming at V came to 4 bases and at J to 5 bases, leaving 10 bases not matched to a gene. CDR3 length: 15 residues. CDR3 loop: CASSPRDSGVETQYF. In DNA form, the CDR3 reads TGTGCCAGCAGCCCTCGGGATAGCGGGGTGGAGACCCAGTACTTC.